Below are 17 T cell receptor beta chains sequenced from a single sample in a study of blood T cell repertoires in COVID-19. Produced via immunoSEQ multiplex PCR; TCRdb's table is partial and in-frame only. The profile shows approximately 210,000 clones, 80% of them singletons. The sample taken for sequencing was PBMCs or T cells enriched from blood (not recorded which). The receptor source for this set is a man aged 30 to 39 with acute COVID-19.

CDR3 coding DNA: TGTGCCAGCAGTGAAGCTTCGGGGAGCTATGGCTACACCTTC. Translation: CASSEASGSYGYTF. This chain uses TRBV6-1 with TRBJ1-2; D is unresolved. The CDR3 consists of 14 residues. The ends were cut back, 0 bases at V and 4 bases at J, with 9 bases in the middle. Germline loops: CDR1 MNHNS, CDR2 SASEGT.

The chain joins TRBV27 to TRBJ2-1; D may be TRBD2 (7 bases). The length of the CDR3 is 16 residues. The ends were cut back, 9 bases at V and 11 bases at J, with 29 bases in the middle. Germline values: CDR1 MNHEY, CDR2 SMNVEV (reference sequence). The CDR3 spells CASYPSGRGPIGKQFF. CDR3 DNA: TGTGCCAGTTATCCGTCGGGGCGGGGGCCGATTGGTAAGCAGTTCTTC.

The rearrangement joins TRBV7-2 to TRBJ2-5; possible D gene TRBD2, 7 bases. Germline V gene data show CDR1 as SGHTA and CDR2 as FQGNSA. The CDR3 consists of 14 residues. V dropped 3 bases and J dropped 5 bases, with 13 bases sitting between them. The CDR3 nucleotides read TGTGCCAGCAGCTTGAAGGGGGGAGGGGAGACCCAGTACTTC. Translating gives CASSLKGGGETQYF.

V is TRBV7-2 and J is TRBJ2-7; D not resolved. Germline CDR1 reads SGHTA; CDR2 reads FQGNSA. V was trimmed by 5 bases and J by 2 bases, leaving 10 bases between them. This CDR3 is 13 amino acids long. Here the CDR3 DNA reads TGTGCCAGCAGCCCCTTCCGGGCCTACGAGCAGTACTTC. It codes for CASSPFRAYEQYF.

This clone was counted once. The chain recombines TRBV2 with TRBJ1-2; the D gene is possibly TRBD1 (6 bases). CDR1 and CDR2 from the germline V gene are SNHLY and FYNNEI. Trimming removed 4 bases at V and 8 bases at J, with 14 bases between. The CDR3 totals 13 residues. The CDR3 region is CASSGQGSKGYTF. For the CDR3, the DNA is TGTGCCAGCAGTGGTCAGGGGTCGAAAGGCTACACCTTC.

V and J are TRBV29-1 and TRBJ1-5; 7 bases match TRBD1. Germline trimming cut 6 bases from V and 3 bases from J; bases unmatched to any gene: 2. CDR1 and CDR2 (germline): SQVTM, ANQGSEA. This CDR3 has 12 amino acids. CDR3 DNA sequence: TGCAGCGTGGGACAGCACAATCAGCCCCAGCATTTT. It codes for CSVGQHNQPQHF.

This chain links TRBV3-1 (or the pseudogene TRBV3-2) with TRBJ1-1, with 11 bases fitting TRBD1. The CDR3 sequence is 15 residues long. V shed 4 bases and J 5 bases; nucleotides not matched to a gene: 6. Germline CDR1 and CDR2: LGHDT and YNNKEL (reference sequence). The CDR3 sequence: CASSPGGTGGTEAFF. The CDR3 nucleotides are TGTGCCAGCAGCCCCGGTGGGACAGGGGGTACTGAAGCTTTCTTT.

The chain uses TRBV9 and TRBJ1-4, with no clear D. There are 15 residues in the CDR3. Germline CDR1 SGDLS, CDR2 YYNGEE. Trimming removed 0 bases from V and 2 bases from J, with 8 bases in between. The CDR3 spells CASSVEAGTNEKLFF. The CDR3 DNA reads TGTGCCAGCAGCGTAGAGGCAGGCACTAATGAAAAACTGTTTTTT.

The chain links TRBV5-1 to TRBJ1-2; D is undetermined. Germline V gene sequence: CDR1 SGHRS, CDR2 YFSETQ. The CDR3 consists of 17 residues. The germline V and J ends were trimmed by 4 bases and 8 bases, with 27 bases remaining between them. The CDR3 is CASSPDLRAGATPGYTF. For the CDR3, the DNA is TGCGCCAGCAGCCCAGACTTAAGGGCGGGCGCAACCCCCGGCTACACCTTC.

In regard to this clone: Other DNA sequences in this sample translate to the same CDR3. This rearrangement joins TRBV6-5 to TRBJ2-1; 9 bases agree with TRBD2. The germline V gene encodes CDR1 MNHEY and CDR2 SVGAGI. Trimming removed 6 bases from V and 4 bases from J; junction bases left unmatched: 7. The CDR3 runs to 15 residues. CDR3 in DNA: TGTGCCAGCAGGTTACTAGCGGGTGCGTACAATGAGCAGTTCTTC. Its translation: CASRLLAGAYNEQFF.

The genes are TRBV11-3 and TRBJ2-4; TRBD1 might be the D (6 bases). V was shortened by 1 base and J by 11 bases, with 18 bases between the two germline ends. Germline-derived CDR1 and CDR2 are SGHNT and YENEEA. This CDR3 has 15 amino acids. CDR3 sequence reads: CASSLAHLPGAVQYF. The CDR3 coding sequence is TGTGCCAGCAGCTTAGCCCATTTGCCAGGGGCTGTTCAGTACTTC.

V and J are TRBV4-1 and TRBJ1-2; no clear D. The germline V gene has CDR1 MGHRA and CDR2 YSYEKL. CDR3 length: 13 amino acids. Trimming took off 2 bases at V and 2 bases at J, with 6 bases between the two ends. CDR3 region: CASSQPGNYGYTF. The CDR3 DNA sequence: TGCGCCAGCAGCCAACCAGGAAACTATGGCTACACCTTC.

The V gene is TRBV30, the J gene TRBJ2-2; 10 nucleotides agree with TRBD2. The V gene's germline CDR1 is GTSNPN and CDR2 SVGIG (reference sequence). J was trimmed by 6 bases and V by 7 bases; bases with no gene match: 8. The CDR3 runs to 14 residues. The CDR3 reads CAYQRAGGPGELFF. In DNA form, the CDR3 reads TGTGCCTATCAACGAGCGGGGGGGCCCGGGGAGCTGTTTTTT.

This clone was seen a single time. The rearrangement links TRBV2 to TRBJ2-3; TRBD1 aligns across 11 bases. J was trimmed by 1 base and V by 6 bases; bases with no gene match: 3. CDR1 and CDR2 from the germline V gene are SNHLY and FYNNEI. The CDR3 contains 15 residues. The CDR3 spells CASRRGQGGTDTQYF. CDR3 bases: TGTGCCAGCAGGAGGGGACAGGGGGGCACAGATACGCAGTATTTT.

The J gene is TRBJ1-3, the V gene TRBV25-1; unclear D gene. Germline lookup yields CDR1 MGHDK and CDR2 SYGVNS. The CDR3 runs to 16 residues. V was pared by 1 base and J by 0 bases, with 10 bases between. CDR3 region: CASSEWEISSGNTIYF. The CDR3 DNA sequence: TGTGCCAGCAGTGAATGGGAGATAAGCTCTGGAAACACCATATATTTT.

The chain is built from TRBV25-1 and TRBJ1-2; tentative D call: TRBD1 (6 bases). The V end lost 8 bases, the J end lost 8 bases, and 24 bases lay between the germline ends. This CDR3 spans 15 amino acids. Looked up from germline, CDR1 is MGHDK and CDR2 is SYGVNS. Written as DNA, the CDR3 is TGTGCCAGCTCCGCCCAGGGGACAAACACTATGGGCTACACCTTC. It encodes CASSAQGTNTMGYTF.

The chain employs TRBV19 and TRBJ1-2; D is perhaps TRBD1 (5 bases). Trimming stripped 7 bases from V and 6 bases from J, with 12 bases between. There are 12 residues in the CDR3. CDR1 and CDR2 from the germline V gene are LNHDA and SQIVND (reference sequence). The CDR3 region is CASMGREDGYTF. In nucleotides, the CDR3 is TGTGCCAGTATGGGCAGGGAGGATGGCTACACCTTC.